The 6 T cell receptor beta chains below were found in one sample sequenced in a study of tumor-infiltrating lymphocytes in primary liver carcinoma. TCR beta cDNA was prepared out of 500 ng total RNA by means of a constant-region primer. ARM-PCR was slightly modified, and three nested multiplex PCR rounds with it gave rise to the TCR beta libraries. Both of the initial two PCR rounds ran for about 9 cycles and employed TRBV1-TRBV30 forward primers alongside a C-beta reverse primer. A single record per CDR3 protein comes from TCRdb applying MiXCR to the multiplex PCR reads. The sample contains about 190,000 distinct CDR3 sequences, around 85% of which appear only once. Extraction of RNA together with DNA used about 18-30 mg of unsorted bulk tissue. The sequenced sample was tumor tissue from primary liver carcinoma. The receptors derive from a man aged 40-49 years with primary liver carcinoma and hepatitis B virus infection.

Of note for this clonotype: Germline and junction disagree at one end, which may indicate a read error. The rearrangement links TRBV11-2 to TRBJ1-1; D not resolved. The germline V gene has CDR1 SGHAT and CDR2 FQNNGV. The CDR3 is made up of 16 amino acids. The chain's CDR3 is CTSSLDIRWANTEAFF. DNA of the CDR3: TGTACCAGCAGCTTAGACATTAGGTGGGCGAACACTGAAGCTTTCTTT.

To note about this clonotype: The CDR3 ends on some other residue instead of the conserved phenylalanine or tryptophan, so this is likely a read error. CDR3 region: CASSFPSARDTEAFY. CDR3 nucleotide sequence: TGTGCCAGCAGTTTTCCGTCGGCGCGGGACACTGAAGCTTTCTAT. This rearrangement joins TRBV6-6 to TRBJ1-1; D gene uncertain. This CDR3 has 15 residues. With 4 bases removed from V and 3 bases from J, the gap between germline ends came to 15 bases. Germline V gene data show CDR1 as MNHNY and CDR2 as SVGAGI (reference sequence).

This clonotype was observed a single time. A much more abundant neighbour one base away suggests this may be a read error. The chain links TRBV30 to TRBJ1-5; D ambiguous. V lost 0 bases, J lost 4 bases, and 10 bases lay in between. The CDR3 contains 14 residues. Per germline, CDR1 GTSNPN and CDR2 SVGIG (reference sequence). The DNA of the CDR3 is TGTGCCTGGAGTGTGATGGTGCGAAATCAGCCCCAGCATTTT. Translation: CAWSVMVRNQPQHF.

J is TRBJ2-4 and V is TRBV11-3, with D perhaps TRBD2 (5 bases). Looked up from germline, CDR1 is SGHNT and CDR2 is YENEEA. This CDR3 spans 15 amino acids. This chain's CDR3 is CTSSFGVITKNIQYF. The CDR3 coding sequence is TGTACAAGCAGCTTCGGGGTGATAACCAAAAACATTCAGTACTTC.

V gene TRBV12-3 or TRBV12-4 combines with J gene TRBJ2-3; 8 bases are a match to TRBD1. The length of the CDR3 is 16 residues. CDR3 nucleotide sequence: TGTGCTAGAAGTTTAGACAGACAGGGGAGCACAGATACGCAGTATTTT. Translation: CARSLDRQGSTDTQYF.

With regard to this clonotype: Without the conserved terminal phenylalanine or tryptophan, this CDR3 likely stems from a read error. V gene TRBV29-1 combines with J gene TRBJ1-1; 8 nucleotides agree with TRBD1. This CDR3 is 14 amino acids long. The J segment lost 2 bases and the V segment lost 8 bases, leaving 10 bases of the junction unmatched. The germline V gene has CDR1 SQVTM and CDR2 ANQGSEA. The CDR3 region is CSLARQGSNTEAFY. In DNA, the CDR3 is TGCAGCCTTGCAAGACAGGGGTCTAACACTGAAGCTTTCTAT.